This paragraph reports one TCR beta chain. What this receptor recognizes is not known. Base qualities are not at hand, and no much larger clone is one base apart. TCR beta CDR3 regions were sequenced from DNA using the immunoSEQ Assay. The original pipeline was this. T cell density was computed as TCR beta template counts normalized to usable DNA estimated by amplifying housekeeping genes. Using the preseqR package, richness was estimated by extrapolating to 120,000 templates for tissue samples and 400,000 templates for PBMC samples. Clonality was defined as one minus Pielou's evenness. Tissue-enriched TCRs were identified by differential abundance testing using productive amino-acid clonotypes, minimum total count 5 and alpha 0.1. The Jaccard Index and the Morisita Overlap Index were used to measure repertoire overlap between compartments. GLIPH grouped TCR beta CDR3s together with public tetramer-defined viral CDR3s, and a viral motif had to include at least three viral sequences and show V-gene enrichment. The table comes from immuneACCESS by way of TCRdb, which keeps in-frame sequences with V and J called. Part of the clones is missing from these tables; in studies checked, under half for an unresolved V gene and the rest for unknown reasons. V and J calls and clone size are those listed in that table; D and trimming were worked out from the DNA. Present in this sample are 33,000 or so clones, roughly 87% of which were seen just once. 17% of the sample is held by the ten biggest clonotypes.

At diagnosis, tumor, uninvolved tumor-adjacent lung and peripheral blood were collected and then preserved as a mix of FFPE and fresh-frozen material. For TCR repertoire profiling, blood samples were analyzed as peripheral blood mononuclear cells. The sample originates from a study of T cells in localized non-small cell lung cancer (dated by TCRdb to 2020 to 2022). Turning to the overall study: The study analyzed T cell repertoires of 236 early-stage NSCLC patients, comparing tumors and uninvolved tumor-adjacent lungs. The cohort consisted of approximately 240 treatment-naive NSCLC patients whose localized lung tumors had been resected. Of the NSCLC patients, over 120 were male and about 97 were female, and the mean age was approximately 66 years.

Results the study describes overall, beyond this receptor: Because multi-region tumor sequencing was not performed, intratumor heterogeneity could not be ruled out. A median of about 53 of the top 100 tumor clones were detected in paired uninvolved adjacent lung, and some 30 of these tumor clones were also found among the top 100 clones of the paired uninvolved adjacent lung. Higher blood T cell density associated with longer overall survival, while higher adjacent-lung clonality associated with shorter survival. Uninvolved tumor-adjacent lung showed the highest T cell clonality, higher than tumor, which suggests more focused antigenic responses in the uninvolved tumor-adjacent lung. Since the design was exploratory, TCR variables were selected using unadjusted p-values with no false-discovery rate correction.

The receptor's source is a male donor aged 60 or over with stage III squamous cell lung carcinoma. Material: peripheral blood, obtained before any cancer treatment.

The CDR3 sequence is CASSEALASGSRDYEQYF. The bases read TGTGCCAGCAGTGAAGCGCTGGCTAGCGGGAGTCGAGACTACGAGCAGTACTTC. The chain is assembled from TRBV2 and TRBJ2-7; TRBD2 agrees with 10 junctional bases. V has 0 bases trimmed and J has 3 bases trimmed; junction bases matching no gene number 11. Taken from cysteine to phenylalanine, the CDR3 has 18 residues. The entry retains the CDR3 DNA only, 54 bases that are in frame from base 1. Reading the germline V gene gives CDR1 SNHLY and CDR2 FYNNEI.